This TCR beta chain was identified during a study of control samples from healthy donors and cancer patients. The CDR3 runs 15 residues. J was trimmed by 7 bases and V by 6 bases; bases with no gene match: 5. CDR1 and CDR2 from the germline V gene are SQVTM and ANQGSEA. Data came from immunoSEQ multiplex PCR; TCRdb stores just in-frame clones and leaves some out. The repertoire holds fewer than 200,000 clones, around 90% seen once, with approximately 1.5% in the top ten. The chain recombines TRBV29-1 with TRBJ2-2, with 16 bases fitting TRBD2. The sample consisted of blood. The receptor's source is a woman aged 50 to 60 in good health. CDR3 sequence (DNA): TGCAGCGTCGCCGGGACTAGCGGGAGGGTCGGGGAGCTGTTTTTT. This gives the protein CSVAGTSGRVGELFF.